This paragraph covers one T cell receptor beta chain sequence. Antigen: not known. The CDR3 spans 15 residues. Unmatched junction bases numbered 3, after V lost 2 bases and J lost 0 bases. The germline V gene encodes CDR1 SGHTA and CDR2 FQGTGA. This PCR relied on a set of 60 Vbeta primers and 13 Jbeta primers. Produced via immunoSEQ multiplex PCR; TCRdb's table is partial and in-frame only. The top ten hold approximately 3.6% of the sample, which has approximately 100,000 clones, approximately 80% seen once. The entry originates in a study of cytomegalovirus exposure and HLA in healthy donors. General observations from the study: In a later analysis, specific HLA alleles were associated with approximately 16,000 TCR beta sequences at a 0.05 false discovery rate. Researchers reported that a few CMV-associated chains were confirmed in vitro as CMV antigen-specific. Later analysis found that TCR beta chains associated with HLA were more clonally expanded than other, equally common chains.

V gene TRBV7-3 combines with J gene TRBJ2-5, with 7 nucleotides matching TRBD1. The TCR was taken from a man aged 55 to 70 in good health and CMV-seronegative. Sample: PBMCs. The CDR3 DNA sequence: TGTGCCAGCAGCTTAGGGACAGCCCACCAAGAGACCCAGTACTTC. Its protein is CASSLGTAHQETQYF.